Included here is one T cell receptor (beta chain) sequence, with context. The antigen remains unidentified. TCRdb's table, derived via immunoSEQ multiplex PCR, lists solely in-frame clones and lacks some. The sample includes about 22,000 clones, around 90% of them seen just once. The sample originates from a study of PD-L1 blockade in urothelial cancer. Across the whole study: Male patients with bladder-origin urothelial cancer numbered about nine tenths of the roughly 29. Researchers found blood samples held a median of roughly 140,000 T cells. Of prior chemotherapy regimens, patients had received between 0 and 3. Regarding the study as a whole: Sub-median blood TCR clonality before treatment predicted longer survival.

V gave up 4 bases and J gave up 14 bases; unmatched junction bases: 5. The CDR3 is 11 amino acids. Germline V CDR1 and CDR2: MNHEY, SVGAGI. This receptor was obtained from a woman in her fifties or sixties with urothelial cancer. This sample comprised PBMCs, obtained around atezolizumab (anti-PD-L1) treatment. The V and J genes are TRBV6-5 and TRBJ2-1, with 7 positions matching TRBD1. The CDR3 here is CASSSDRAKFF. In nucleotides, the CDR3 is TGTGCCAGCAGTTCCGACAGGGCGAAGTTCTTC.